These 7 T cell receptor beta chains were sequenced from one sample in a study of blood T cell repertoires in COVID-19. Generated by immunoSEQ multiplex PCR, the TCRdb table keeps only in-frame clones and is missing some. The sample yields about 360,000 clones, roughly 86% seen once. Source material: peripheral blood. These TCRs come from a human donor with acute or convalescent COVID-19. The donor label of this sample is uncertain.

This clone was detected only a few times. The chain joins TRBV5-5 to TRBJ1-3; 10 bases align to TRBD1. The CDR3 is 15 residues long. CDR1 is SGHKS, CDR2 YYEKEE, per germline (reference sequence). Trimming cost V 4 bases and J 3 bases; bases outside gene matches: 4. CDR3 protein: CASSRQGAGGNTIYF. DNA for the CDR3: TGTGCCAGCAGCCGACAGGGGGCTGGTGGAAACACCATATATTTT.

The chain joins TRBV9 to TRBJ1-2; TRBD1 agrees at 8 bases. V gave up 4 bases and J gave up 6 bases; unmatched junction bases: 20. Germline V gives CDR1 SGDLS, CDR2 YYNGEE. The CDR3 loop spans 18 amino acids. The CDR3 loop is CASSPDAAGTGGLNGYTF. In DNA form, the CDR3 reads TGTGCCAGCAGCCCCGACGCCGCAGGGACAGGTGGGCTCAATGGCTACACCTTC.

This chain uses TRBV27 with TRBJ1-6; D is uncertain. V was pared by 5 bases and J by 10 bases, with 12 bases between. There are 13 residues in the CDR3. CDR1 is MNHEY and CDR2 is SMNVEV in the germline V gene (reference sequence). This CDR3 reads CASSPSRSSPLHF. In nucleotides, the CDR3 is TGTGCCAGCAGTCCTTCGCGTAGCTCACCCCTCCACTTT.

The CDR3 DNA sequence: TGTGCCAGCAGCAGAACGGCAACCGGGACAGGGGATTCACCCCTCCACTTT. It specifies CASSRTATGTGDSPLHF. The chain combines TRBV5-8 with TRBJ1-6, with 10 nucleotides matching TRBD1. Germline V gene lookup returns CDR1 SGHTS and CDR2 YDEGEE. The V gene end was trimmed by 4 bases and the J gene end by 8 bases; junction bases not matched to a gene: 12. The CDR3 consists of 17 residues. Complete variable domain (other parts from reference TRBV5-8 and TRBJ1-6): EAGVTQSPTHLIKTRGQQATLRCSPISGHTSVYWYQQALGLGLQFLLWYDEGEERNRGNFPPRFSGRQFPNYSSELNVNALELEDSALYLCASSRTATGTGDSPLHFGNGTRLTVT.

The chain joins TRBV7-9 to TRBJ2-5; a possible D gene is TRBD1 (6 bases). V lost 2 bases to trimming and J lost 1 base, with 14 bases between them. The CDR3 consists of 16 residues. The germline V gene encodes CDR1 SEHNR and CDR2 FQNEAQ (reference sequence). For the CDR3, the DNA is TGTGCCAGCAGCTTATCCAGGGGCCGGGTCCAAGAGACCCAGTACTTC. This translates into CASSLSRGRVQETQYF.

This clone was counted only a few times. The chain links TRBV5-6 to TRBJ1-2; D remains ambiguous. Per germline, CDR1 SGHDT and CDR2 YYEEEE. With 4 bases removed from V and 3 bases from J, the gap between germline ends came to 22 bases. This CDR3 is 17 amino acids long. The CDR3, as DNA: TGTGCCAGCAGCACCCGACACATCCCACTGATTGACTATGGCTACACCTTC. This gives the protein CASSTRHIPLIDYGYTF. The full variable domain, in which reference TRBV5-6 and TRBJ1-2 provide the parts outside the CDR3, is DAGVTQSPTHLIKTRGQQVTLRCSPKSGHDTVSWYQQALGQGPQFIFQYYEEEERQRGNFPDRFSGHQFPNYSSELNVNALLLGDSALYLCASSTRHIPLIDYGYTFGSGTRLTVV.

The V and J genes are TRBV5-6 and TRBJ2-3, with 8 bases lining up with TRBD2. This CDR3 is built from 15 residues. The V gene's germline CDR1 is SGHDT and CDR2 YYEEEE. Trimming took 4 bases from V and 5 from J; bases not matched to a gene: 9. CDR3 nucleotide sequence: TGTGCCAGCAGCCCGTTAGCGGGGCTGGGAGATACGCAGTATTTT. As protein: CASSPLAGLGDTQYF.